A selection of T cell receptor beta chains follows, all from one sample in a study of OX40 agonist ivuxolimab in advanced cancers. The data were produced by immunoSEQ multiplex PCR, yet TCRdb's version contains in-frame clones alone and is incomplete. Among fewer than 30,000 clones listed, roughly 82% were seen once. Sequencing used CD4+ or CD8+ T cells sorted from blood, obtained in a trial of the OX40 agonist ivuxolimab. All receptors derive from an adult with an advanced solid tumor such as melanoma, head and neck, liver or kidney cancer. The CDR3 runs from the conserved cysteine through the conserved F or W. A D gene is named only where the DNA matches it firmly. Rows give clone size only sometimes, using once, few, many, or a class for an expanded clone.

V gene: TRBV19
clone size: .
D gene: TRBD1
J gene: TRBJ2-6
CDR3 protein: CASSGTGASGANVLTF
CDR3 DNA: TGTGCCAGTTCCGGGACAGGAGCCTCTGGGGCCAACGTCCTGACTTTC

V gene: TRBV7-9
clone size: .
D gene: TRBD1
J gene: TRBJ1-2
CDR3 protein: CASSPIGQESGYTF
CDR3 DNA: TGTGCCAGCAGCCCCATTGGACAGGAGAGTGGCTACACCTTC

V gene: TRBV4-2
clone size: .
D gene: .
J gene: TRBJ1-2
CDR3 protein: CASSRGEVGYTF
CDR3 DNA: TGTGCCAGCAGCCGCGGAGAGGTTGGCTACACCTTC

V gene: TRBV27
clone size: .
D gene: TRBD2
J gene: TRBJ2-1
CDR3 protein: CASSYGLADYNEQFF
CDR3 DNA: TGTGCCAGCAGTTACGGACTAGCGGACTACAATGAGCAGTTCTTC

V gene: TRBV27
clone size: .
D gene: .
J gene: TRBJ2-3
CDR3 protein: CASRQGGLSTDTQYF
CDR3 DNA: TGTGCCAGCCGCCAGGGGGGGCTTAGCACAGATACGCAGTATTTT

V gene: TRBV4-3
clone size: .
D gene: .
J gene: TRBJ1-5
CDR3 protein: CASSQDRGGQPQHF
CDR3 DNA: TGCGCCAGCAGCCAAGACCGGGGGGGTCAGCCCCAGCATTTT

V gene: TRBV6-1
clone size: once
D gene: .
J gene: TRBJ1-1
CDR3 protein: CASSAGLLNTEAFF
CDR3 DNA: TGTGCCAGCAGTGCGGGACTCCTGAACACTGAAGCTTTCTTT

V gene: TRBV9
clone size: .
D gene: .
J gene: TRBJ2-3
CDR3 protein: CAGTGPLRTDTQYF
CDR3 DNA: TGTGCCGGCACCGGACCTCTAAGGACAGATACGCAGTATTTT

V gene: TRBV6-4
clone size: .
D gene: .
J gene: TRBJ1-5
CDR3 protein: CASSDRANQPQHF
CDR3 DNA: TGTGCCAGCAGTGACAGGGCCAATCAGCCCCAGCATTTT

V gene: TRBV4-1
clone size: .
D gene: TRBD1
J gene: TRBJ2-7
CDR3 protein: CASSLPGQGTYEQYF
CDR3 DNA: TGCGCCAGCAGCCTACCGGGACAGGGCACCTACGAGCAGTACTTC

V gene: TRBV5-6
clone size: .
D gene: .
J gene: TRBJ2-2
CDR3 protein: CASSFAEGFANTGELFF
CDR3 DNA: TGTGCCAGCAGCTTCGCGGAGGGATTTGCGAACACCGGGGAGCTGTTTTTT

V gene: TRBV7-2
clone size: once
D gene: .
J gene: TRBJ1-1
CDR3 protein: CASSLSPGLSLEAFF
CDR3 DNA: TGTGCCAGCAGCTTGTCACCGGGACTGTCCCTTGAAGCTTTCTTT

V gene: TRBV7-6
clone size: medium-sized
D gene: .
J gene: TRBJ2-3
CDR3 protein: CASSLALGGTDTQYF
CDR3 DNA: TGTGCCAGCAGCTTAGCGCTTGGGGGCACAGATACGCAGTATTTT

V gene: TRBV14
clone size: .
D gene: .
J gene: TRBJ2-7
CDR3 protein: CASSQGAGLSYEQYF
CDR3 DNA: TGTGCCAGCAGCCAAGGAGCGGGCTTATCCTACGAGCAGTACTTC

V gene: TRBV11-2
clone size: .
D gene: .
J gene: TRBJ2-3
CDR3 protein: CASQTGLADTQYF
CDR3 DNA: TGTGCCAGTCAAACGGGGTTAGCAGATACGCAGTATTTT

V gene: TRBV2
clone size: .
D gene: .
J gene: TRBJ2-3
CDR3 protein: CASDLSDTQYF
CDR3 DNA: TGTGCCAGCGATCTGTCCGATACGCAGTATTTT

V gene: TRBV19
clone size: .
D gene: TRBD1
J gene: TRBJ2-2
CDR3 protein: CASRWDREGSDTGELFF
CDR3 DNA: TGTGCCAGTAGGTGGGACAGGGAGGGGTCAGACACCGGGGAGCTGTTTTTT

V gene: TRBV30
clone size: .
D gene: .
J gene: TRBJ2-3
CDR3 protein: CACPPKGGEDTQYF
CDR3 DNA: TGTGCCTGCCCCCCTAAGGGCGGGGAAGATACGCAGTATTTT

V gene: TRBV19
clone size: .
D gene: .
J gene: TRBJ2-7
CDR3 protein: CASSVSGMGIYEQYF
CDR3 DNA: TGTGCCAGTAGTGTGTCCGGGATGGGGATATACGAGCAGTACTTC

V gene: TRBV6-6
clone size: .
D gene: TRBD1
J gene: TRBJ2-7
CDR3 protein: CASSSDRGFYYEQYF
CDR3 DNA: TGTGCCAGCAGCTCAGACAGGGGTTTTTACTACGAGCAGTACTTC

V gene: TRBV4-3
clone size: once
D gene: TRBD1
J gene: TRBJ1-2
CDR3 protein: CASSQVTGAGYTF
CDR3 DNA: TGCGCCAGCAGCCAAGTTACAGGGGCGGGCTACACCTTC

V gene: TRBV7-9
clone size: medium-sized
D gene: .
J gene: TRBJ2-7
CDR3 protein: CASSPTLSVYEQYF
CDR3 DNA: TGTGCCAGCAGCCCGACACTCTCAGTATACGAGCAGTACTTC

V gene: TRBV19
clone size: medium-sized
D gene: .
J gene: TRBJ1-2
CDR3 protein: CASKTGPYGYTF
CDR3 DNA: TGTGCCAGTAAGACGGGGCCCTATGGCTACACCTTC

V gene: TRBV19
clone size: .
D gene: TRBD2
J gene: TRBJ2-1
CDR3 protein: CASSIFAGGLDEQFF
CDR3 DNA: TGTGCCAGTAGTATATTTGCGGGGGGGCTGGATGAGCAGTTCTTC

V gene: TRBV7-6
clone size: .
D gene: TRBD1
J gene: TRBJ1-3
CDR3 protein: CASSLFGTEEFIGNTIYF
CDR3 DNA: TGTGCCAGCAGCTTATTTGGGACAGAAGAATTTATTGGAAACACCATATATTTT

V gene: TRBV9
clone size: .
D gene: .
J gene: TRBJ2-3
CDR3 protein: CASSVVGSTDTQYF
CDR3 DNA: TGTGCCAGCAGCGTAGTCGGCAGCACAGATACGCAGTATTTT

V gene: TRBV4-1
clone size: .
D gene: TRBD2
J gene: TRBJ2-1
CDR3 protein: CASSQAPSGGLGNEQFF
CDR3 DNA: TGCGCCAGCAGCCAAGCCCCTAGCGGGGGATTAGGAAATGAGCAGTTCTTC

V gene: TRBV5-6
clone size: once
D gene: .
J gene: TRBJ1-1
CDR3 protein: CASSAGGYTEAFF
CDR3 DNA: TGTGCCAGCAGCGCCGGTGGGTACACTGAAGCTTTCTTT

V gene: TRBV4-3
clone size: once
D gene: .
J gene: TRBJ2-7
CDR3 protein: CASSQDPDLYEQYF
CDR3 DNA: TGCGCCAGCAGCCAAGATCCAGATCTCTACGAGCAGTACTTC

V gene: TRBV4-1
clone size: .
D gene: .
J gene: TRBJ2-2
CDR3 protein: CASQPANTGELFF
CDR3 DNA: TGCGCCAGCCAGCCAGCCAACACCGGGGAGCTGTTTTTT

V gene: TRBV9
clone size: few
D gene: TRBD2
J gene: TRBJ2-7
CDR3 protein: CASSPRASGGSYEQYF
CDR3 DNA: TGTGCCAGCAGCCCACGGGCGTCGGGGGGTTCCTACGAGCAGTACTTC

V gene: TRBV4-3
clone size: .
D gene: .
J gene: TRBJ2-5
CDR3 protein: CASSQVPAGPSQTQYF
CDR3 DNA: TGCGCCAGCAGCCAAGTCCCGGCGGGGCCCTCACAGACCCAGTACTTC

V gene: TRBV15
clone size: .
D gene: .
J gene: TRBJ2-1
CDR3 protein: CATSRDADYNEQFF
CDR3 DNA: TGTGCCACCAGCAGAGACGCAGATTACAATGAGCAGTTCTTC

V gene: TRBV7-3
clone size: .
D gene: .
J gene: TRBJ2-6
CDR3 protein: CASSPGEGSGANVLTF
CDR3 DNA: TGTGCCAGCAGCCCCGGCGAGGGTTCTGGGGCCAACGTCCTGACTTTC

V gene: TRBV7-9
clone size: .
D gene: .
J gene: TRBJ2-3
CDR3 protein: CASGMGTDTQYF
CDR3 DNA: TGTGCCAGCGGGATGGGGACAGATACGCAGTATTTT

V gene: TRBV6-5
clone size: .
D gene: .
J gene: TRBJ1-2
CDR3 protein: CASKEQENYGYTF
CDR3 DNA: TGTGCCAGCAAAGAACAGGAGAACTATGGCTACACCTTC

V gene: TRBV14
clone size: .
D gene: .
J gene: TRBJ2-3
CDR3 protein: CASSQGQFSTDTQYF
CDR3 DNA: TGTGCCAGCAGCCAAGGTCAGTTCAGCACAGATACGCAGTATTTT

V gene: TRBV6-6
clone size: .
D gene: .
J gene: TRBJ2-3
CDR3 protein: CASSYNGGQSTDTQYF
CDR3 DNA: TGTGCCAGCAGTTACAACGGGGGACAGAGCACAGATACGCAGTATTTT

V gene: TRBV11-1
clone size: .
D gene: .
J gene: TRBJ2-7
CDR3 protein: CASSGVYEQYF
CDR3 DNA: TGTGCCAGCAGTGGAGTCTACGAGCAGTACTTC

V gene: TRBV4-1
clone size: few
D gene: .
J gene: TRBJ1-1
CDR3 protein: CASSQFSGGSTEAFF
CDR3 DNA: TGCGCCAGCAGCCAATTTAGTGGGGGGTCCACTGAAGCTTTCTTT

V gene: TRBV7-8
clone size: .
D gene: TRBD1
J gene: TRBJ2-2
CDR3 protein: CASSPWTGVNTGELFF
CDR3 DNA: TGTGCCAGCAGCCCCTGGACAGGGGTAAACACCGGGGAGCTGTTTTTT

V gene: TRBV5-6
clone size: .
D gene: TRBD2
J gene: TRBJ2-1
CDR3 protein: CASSLYGGAGQFF
CDR3 DNA: TGTGCCAGCAGCTTGTACGGGGGGGCCGGGCAGTTCTTC

V gene: TRBV6-4
clone size: .
D gene: TRBD2
J gene: TRBJ2-3
CDR3 protein: CASSDRAGADTQYF
CDR3 DNA: TGTGCCAGCAGTGACAGAGCGGGGGCAGATACGCAGTATTTT

V gene: TRBV6-5
clone size: .
D gene: .
J gene: TRBJ2-7
CDR3 protein: CASSYDRSYEQYF
CDR3 DNA: TGTGCCAGCAGTTACGACAGGAGCTACGAGCAGTACTTC

V gene: TRBV4-3
clone size: .
D gene: .
J gene: TRBJ1-4
CDR3 protein: CASSQERGTLFF
CDR3 DNA: TGCGCCAGCAGCCAAGAGCGCGGGACACTGTTTTTT

V gene: TRBV4-2
clone size: few
D gene: .
J gene: TRBJ2-1
CDR3 protein: CASSQDGHEQFF
CDR3 DNA: TGTGCCAGCAGCCAAGATGGGCATGAGCAGTTCTTC

V gene: TRBV6-5
clone size: .
D gene: .
J gene: TRBJ2-7
CDR3 protein: CASSYSPDTTYEQYF
CDR3 DNA: TGTGCCAGCAGTTACTCGCCTGACACCACCTACGAGCAGTACTTC

V gene: TRBV15
clone size: .
D gene: .
J gene: TRBJ2-7
CDR3 protein: CATSRDSPYEQYF
CDR3 DNA: TGTGCCACCAGCAGAGATTCCCCCTACGAGCAGTACTTC

V gene: TRBV30
clone size: .
D gene: TRBD1
J gene: TRBJ1-2
CDR3 protein: CAWSRQGASDGYTF
CDR3 DNA: TGTGCCTGGAGTCGACAGGGAGCGTCCGATGGCTACACCTTC

V gene: TRBV7-8
clone size: few
D gene: .
J gene: TRBJ1-2
CDR3 protein: CASSLGAGYTF
CDR3 DNA: TGTGCCAGCAGCTTAGGGGCCGGCTACACCTTC

V gene: TRBV5-6
clone size: .
D gene: TRBD1
J gene: TRBJ2-7
CDR3 protein: CASSLGTGWEQYF
CDR3 DNA: TGTGCCAGCAGCTTGGGGACAGGGTGGGAGCAGTACTTC

V gene: TRBV7-3
clone size: once
D gene: TRBD2
J gene: TRBJ2-2
CDR3 protein: CASSSGLADTGELFF
CDR3 DNA: TGTGCCAGCAGCTCTGGCCTAGCGGACACCGGGGAGCTGTTTTTT

V gene: TRBV7-9
clone size: .
D gene: .
J gene: TRBJ2-1
CDR3 protein: CASSLRGRDEQFF
CDR3 DNA: TGTGCCAGCAGCTTACGTGGCCGGGATGAGCAGTTCTTC

V gene: TRBV6-5
clone size: .
D gene: .
J gene: TRBJ2-7
CDR3 protein: CASSYYRFSYEQYF
CDR3 DNA: TGTGCCAGCAGTTACTACAGGTTCTCCTACGAGCAGTACTTC

V gene: TRBV5-1
clone size: .
D gene: .
J gene: TRBJ2-1
CDR3 protein: CASSYRGNEQFF
CDR3 DNA: TGCGCCAGCAGCTACCGGGGCAATGAGCAGTTCTTC